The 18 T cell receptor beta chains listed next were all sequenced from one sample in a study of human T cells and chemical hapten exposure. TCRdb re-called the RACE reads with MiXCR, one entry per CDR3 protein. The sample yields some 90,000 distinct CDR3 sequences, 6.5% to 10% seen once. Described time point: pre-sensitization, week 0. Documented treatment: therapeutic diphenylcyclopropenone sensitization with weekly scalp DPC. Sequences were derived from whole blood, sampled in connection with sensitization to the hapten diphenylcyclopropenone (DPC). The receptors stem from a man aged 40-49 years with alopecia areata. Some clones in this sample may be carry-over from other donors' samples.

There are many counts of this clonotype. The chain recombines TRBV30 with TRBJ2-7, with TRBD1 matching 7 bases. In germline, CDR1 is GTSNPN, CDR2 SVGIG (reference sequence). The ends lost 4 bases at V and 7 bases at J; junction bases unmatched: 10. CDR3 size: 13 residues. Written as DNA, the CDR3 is TGTGCCTGGAACGCCGGGACAGAGGGGGAGCAGTACTTC. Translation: CAWNAGTEGEQYF. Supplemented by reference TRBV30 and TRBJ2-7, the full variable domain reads SQTIHQWPATLVQPVGSPLSLECTVEGTSNPNLYWYRQAAGRGLQLLFYSVGIGQISSEVPQNLSASRPQDRQFILSSKKLLLSDSGFYLCAWNAGTEGEQYFGPGTRLTVT.

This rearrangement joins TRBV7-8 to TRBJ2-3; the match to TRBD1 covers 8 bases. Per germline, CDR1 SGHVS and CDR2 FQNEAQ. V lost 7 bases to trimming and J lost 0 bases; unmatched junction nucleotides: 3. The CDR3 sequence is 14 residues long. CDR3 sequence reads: CASKTGASTDTQYF. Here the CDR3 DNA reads TGTGCCAGCAAGACAGGGGCTAGCACAGATACGCAGTATTTT. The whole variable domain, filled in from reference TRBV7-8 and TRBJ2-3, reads GAGVSQSPRYKVAKRGQDVALRCDPISGHVSLFWYQQALGQGPEFLTYFQNEAQLDKSGLPSDRFFAERPEGSVSTLKIQRTQQEDSAVYLCASKTGASTDTQYFGPGTRLTVL.

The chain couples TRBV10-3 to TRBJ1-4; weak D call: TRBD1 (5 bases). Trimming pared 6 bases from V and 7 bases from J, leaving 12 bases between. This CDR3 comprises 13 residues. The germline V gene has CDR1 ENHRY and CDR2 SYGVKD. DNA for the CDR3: TGTGCCATCAGGAGATCTGACAGTGAAAAACTGTTTTTT. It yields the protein CAIRRSDSEKLFF.

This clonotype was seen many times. This CDR3 reads CSVSNNEQFF. DNA for the CDR3: TGCAGCGTGAGCAACAATGAGCAGTTCTTC. The gene calls are TRBV29-1 and TRBJ2-1; D call uncertain. Trimming shortened V by 6 bases and J by 5 bases, and 5 bases separated the two germline ends. The CDR3 is 10 amino acids. Germline V gives CDR1 SQVTM, CDR2 ANQGSEA.

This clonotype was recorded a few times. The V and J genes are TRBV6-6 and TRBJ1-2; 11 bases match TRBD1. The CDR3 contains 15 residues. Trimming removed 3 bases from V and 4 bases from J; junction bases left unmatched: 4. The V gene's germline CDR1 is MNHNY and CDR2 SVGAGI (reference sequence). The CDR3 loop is CASSYGQGAGYGYTF. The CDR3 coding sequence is TGTGCCAGCAGTTATGGACAGGGGGCGGGCTATGGCTACACCTTC.

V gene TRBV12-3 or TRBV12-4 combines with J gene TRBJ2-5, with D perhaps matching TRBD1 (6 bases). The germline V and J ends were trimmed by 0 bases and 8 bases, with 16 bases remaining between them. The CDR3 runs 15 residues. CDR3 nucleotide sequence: TGTGCCAGCAGTTTAGCTGACAGGCTAGGGTCAACCCAGTACTTC. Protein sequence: CASSLADRLGSTQYF.

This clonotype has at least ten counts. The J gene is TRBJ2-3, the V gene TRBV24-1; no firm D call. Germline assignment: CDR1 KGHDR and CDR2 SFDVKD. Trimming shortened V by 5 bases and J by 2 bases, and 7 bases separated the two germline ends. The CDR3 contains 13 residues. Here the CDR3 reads CATSGQNTDTQYF. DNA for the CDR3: TGTGCCACCAGTGGGCAGAACACAGATACGCAGTATTTT.

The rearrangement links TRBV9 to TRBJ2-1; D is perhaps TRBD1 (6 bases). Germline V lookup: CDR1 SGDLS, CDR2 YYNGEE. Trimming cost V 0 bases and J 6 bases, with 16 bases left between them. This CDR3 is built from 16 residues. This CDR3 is CASSVARTGTSNEQFF. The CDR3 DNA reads TGTGCCAGCAGCGTAGCGCGGACCGGGACAAGCAATGAGCAGTTCTTC.

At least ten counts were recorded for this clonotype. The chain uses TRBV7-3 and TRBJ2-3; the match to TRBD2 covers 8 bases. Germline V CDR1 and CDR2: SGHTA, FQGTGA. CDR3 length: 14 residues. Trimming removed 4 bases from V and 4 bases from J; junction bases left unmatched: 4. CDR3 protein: CASSSREDADTQYF. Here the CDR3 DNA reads TGTGCCAGCAGCTCGCGGGAGGACGCAGATACGCAGTATTTT.

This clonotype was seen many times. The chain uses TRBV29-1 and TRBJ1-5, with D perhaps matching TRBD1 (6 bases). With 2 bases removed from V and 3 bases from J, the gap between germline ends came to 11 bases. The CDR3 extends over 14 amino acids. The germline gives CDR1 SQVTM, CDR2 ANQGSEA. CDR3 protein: CSVETGDINQPQHF. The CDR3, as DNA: TGCAGCGTTGAAACGGGGGACATCAATCAGCCCCAGCATTTT.

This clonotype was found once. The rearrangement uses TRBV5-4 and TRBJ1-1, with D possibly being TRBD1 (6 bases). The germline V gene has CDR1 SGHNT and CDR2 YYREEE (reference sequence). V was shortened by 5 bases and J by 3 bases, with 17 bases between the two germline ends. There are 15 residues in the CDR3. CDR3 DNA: TGTGCCAGCAGTCGAGTGCAGGGGTTGTACACTGAAGCTTTCTTT. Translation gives CASSRVQGLYTEAFF.

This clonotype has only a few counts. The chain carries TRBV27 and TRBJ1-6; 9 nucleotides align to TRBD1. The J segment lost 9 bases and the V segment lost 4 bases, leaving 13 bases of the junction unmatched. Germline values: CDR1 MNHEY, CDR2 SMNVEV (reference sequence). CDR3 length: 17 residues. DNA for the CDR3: TGTGCCAGCAGTTCGGGACAGGGAATGCGAAGCTTTTCACCCCTCCACTTT. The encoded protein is CASSSGQGMRSFSPLHF.

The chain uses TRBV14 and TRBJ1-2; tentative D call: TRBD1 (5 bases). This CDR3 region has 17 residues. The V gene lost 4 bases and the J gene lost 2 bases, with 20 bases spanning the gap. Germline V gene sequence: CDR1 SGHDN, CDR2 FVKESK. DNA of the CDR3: TGTGCCAGCAGCCCGGCTGCTGGGGGAATACTCAACTATGGCTACACCTTC. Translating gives CASSPAAGGILNYGYTF. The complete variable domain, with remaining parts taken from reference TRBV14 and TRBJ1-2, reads EAGVTQFPSHSVIEKGQTVTLRCDPISGHDNLYWYRRVMGKEIKFLLHFVKESKQDESGMPNNRFLAERTGGTYSTLKVQPAELEDSGVYFCASSPAAGGILNYGYTFGSGTRLTVV.

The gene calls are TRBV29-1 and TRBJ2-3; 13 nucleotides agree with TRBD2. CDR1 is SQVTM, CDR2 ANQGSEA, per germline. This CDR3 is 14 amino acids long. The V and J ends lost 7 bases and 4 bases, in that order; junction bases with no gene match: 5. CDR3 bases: TGCAGCGCAGAGACTAGCGGGAGGCCAGATACGCAGTATTTT. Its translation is CSAETSGRPDTQYF.

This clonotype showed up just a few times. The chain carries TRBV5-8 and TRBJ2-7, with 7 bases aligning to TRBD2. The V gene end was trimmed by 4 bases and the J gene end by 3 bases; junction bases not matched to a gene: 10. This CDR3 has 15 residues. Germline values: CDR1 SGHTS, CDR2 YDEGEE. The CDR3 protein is CASSPGLVRVYEQYV. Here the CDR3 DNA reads TGTGCCAGCAGCCCCGGACTAGTTCGAGTCTACGAGCAGTACGTC.

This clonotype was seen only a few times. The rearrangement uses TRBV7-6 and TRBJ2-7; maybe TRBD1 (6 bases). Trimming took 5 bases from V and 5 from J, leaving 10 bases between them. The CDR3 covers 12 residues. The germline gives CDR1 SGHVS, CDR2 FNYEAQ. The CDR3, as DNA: TGTGCCAGCAGCCGAGGGGGAAACGAGCAGTACTTC. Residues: CASSRGGNEQYF.

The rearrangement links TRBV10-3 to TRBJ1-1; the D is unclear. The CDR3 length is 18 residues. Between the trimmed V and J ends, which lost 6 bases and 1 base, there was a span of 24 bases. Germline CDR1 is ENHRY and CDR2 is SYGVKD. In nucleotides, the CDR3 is TGTGCCATCAGCGTAGCGGCGACCGCCTCCCTAGGGAACACTGAAGCTTTCTTT. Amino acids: CAISVAATASLGNTEAFF.

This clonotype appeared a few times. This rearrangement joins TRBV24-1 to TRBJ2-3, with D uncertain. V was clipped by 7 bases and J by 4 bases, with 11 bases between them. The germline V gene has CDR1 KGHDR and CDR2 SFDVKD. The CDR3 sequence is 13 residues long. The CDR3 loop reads CATSGPTADTQYF. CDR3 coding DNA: TGTGCCACCAGCGGCCCTACGGCAGATACGCAGTATTTT.